The rows below give T cell receptor beta chains drawn from one sample of a study of cytomegalovirus exposure and HLA in healthy donors. Sequenced by immunoSEQ multiplex PCR; TCRdb stores in-frame clones only, minus some. The repertoire holds some 150,000 clones, with around nine tenths as singletons. The sequenced sample consisted of PBMCs. Source of these receptors: a man younger than 35 in good health and CMV-seropositive. The CDR3 runs from the conserved cysteine through the conserved F or W. D genes are given only for firm matches. The size of a clone is reported for some rows only, either as once, few or many, or as a class for expanded clones.

-	15	TRBV10-2	TRBJ2-5	TRBD1	TGCGCCAGCAGGGTAACCCAGACAGGGAAAGAGACCCAGTACTTC	CASRVTQTGKETQYF
-	17	TRBV7-6	TRBJ2-3	-	TGTGCCAGCAGCTTGGGTACCGGGTTTTCTAGCACAGATACGCAGTATTTT	CASSLGTGFSSTDTQYF
-	15	TRBV6-5	TRBJ2-5	TRBD2	TGTGCCAGCAGTTCCCCTACTAGCGGGGGTGAGACCCAGTACTTC	CASSSPTSGGETQYF
-	12	TRBV10-3	TRBJ1-2	-	TGTGCCATCAGTGAGGGGCAGGGTGGCTACACCTTC	CAISEGQGGYTF
-	12	TRBV6-6	TRBJ2-7	-	TGTGCCAGCAGATCCACAGGAGACGAGCAGTACTTC	CASRSTGDEQYF
-	13	TRBV7-8	TRBJ1-1	TRBD1	TGTGCCAGCAGCCCACAGGGGTACACTGAAGCTTTCTTT	CASSPQGYTEAFF
-	17	TRBV4-1	TRBJ2-5	TRBD2	TGCGCCAGCAGCTGGGGACTAGCGGGAGGGTACCAAGAGACCCAGTACTTC	CASSWGLAGGYQETQYF
-	15	TRBV19	TRBJ1-2	TRBD1	TGTGCCAGTAGCGCGACAGGGCCGGGGCGAGGGGGCTACACCTTC	CASSATGPGRGGYTF
once	14	TRBV6-1	TRBJ2-2	-	TGTGCCAGCAGTGAACGAGGGAACACCGGGGAGCTGTTTTTT	CASSERGNTGELFF
few	15	TRBV6-5	TRBJ1-6	TRBD1	TGTGCCAGCACTTTAACAGGGGGCGAGAATTCACCCCTCCACTTT	CASTLTGGENSPLHF